This TCR beta chain was captured by sequencing in a study of human T cells and chemical hapten exposure. Whole-study context: Investigators sensitized around 2 cm by around 2 cm of upper inner arm skin with 2% DPC.

Described time point: patch test 3, about 24 weeks after DPC sensitization. Specified treatment: therapeutic diphenylcyclopropenone sensitization with weekly scalp DPC. Each donor was an alopecia patient between 18 and 70 years of age who qualified for DPC. Findings of the study overall: Patch test score rose with PT1 expanded TCR count, significant at thresholds 8, 16 and 32, not 4. While controls formed fewer of them, expanded TCRs formed significantly more large CDR3 similarity clusters.

For this clonotype: Its antigen is unknown.

The CDR3 contains 17 residues. Looked up from germline, CDR1 is MNHEY and CDR2 is SVGEGT. V gave up 5 bases and J gave up 1 base; unmatched junction bases: 10. TCRdb processed the RACE reads anew with MiXCR; each CDR3 protein has one entry. The data show roughly 100,000 distinct CDR3 sequences, nearly 35% seen once. Material: whole blood, obtained in connection with sensitization to the hapten diphenylcyclopropenone (DPC). This chain links TRBV6-2 or TRBV6-3 with TRBJ2-3; 9 nucleotides align to TRBD2. The clonotype originates from a man aged 35-49 years with alopecia areata. Some clones in this sample may be carry-over from other donors' samples. CDR3 sequence: CASSHTVAGVRTDTQYF. The CDR3 DNA reads as TGTGCCAGCAGTCACACCGTAGCGGGAGTGCGCACAGATACGCAGTATTTT.